Below, one TCR beta chain is given with its context. Antigen: not known. The germline gives CDR1 SEHNR, CDR2 FQNEAQ (reference sequence). Trimming shortened V by 4 bases and J by 2 bases, and 9 bases separated the two germline ends. There are 13 residues in the CDR3. The data stem from a study of TIL therapy for anti-PD-1-resistant metastatic lung cancer. Study-level information: Tumors carried a median about 1.6 non-synonymous mutations per megabase.

The libraries were made with immunoSEQ v3. Some clones are missing from TCRdb's copy, which holds only in-frame ones; the method was immunoSEQ multiplex PCR. Here the sample spans around 13,000 clones, around 69% being singletons. Findings and caveats of the study: Patients were highly selected, enriched for treatment-naive, never-smoker and oncogene-addicted cases.

Time point denoted: pre-treatment sample, taken before nivolumab and TIL therapy. The tumor samples were excised metastases, mostly pleural nodules or supraclavicular lymph nodes. This material consisted of tumor tissue, taken at baseline. V is TRBV7-9 and J is TRBJ2-7; no clear D. This receptor was obtained from a woman between 30 and 80 years old with non-small cell lung cancer. CDR3 residues: CASSSRGTYEQYF. CDR3 in DNA: TGTGCCAGCAGCTCCCGAGGAACCTACGAGCAGTACTTC.